The T cell receptor beta chain described here comes from a study of a mutant IDH1 vaccine in newly diagnosed glioma. For the study at large: Beginning 4-6 weeks after radiotherapy alone, or with temozolomide cycles, vaccination took place. Treated patients were about 60% male, around 40% female, mean age 40.4 years. V12 occurred at week 35 and V13 at week 47.

Clones were sequenced by immunoSEQ multiplex PCR, and TCRdb holds only the in-frame ones, with some missing. This table holds about 56,000 clones, around 75% found once. Turning to this clone: Antigen unknown.

Time point reported: week 47, end of study. The content of each vaccine dose was 300 ug of mutant IDH1 20-mer peptide, and topical imiquimod accompanied it. This clonotype was sampled from a man aged 45 to 65 with glioma. The material was PBMCs, obtained from a glioma patient whose treatment included an IDH1 peptide vaccine.

The CDR3, as DNA: TGTGCCAGCAGTCCTACAGAGAACACTGAAGCTTTCTTT. Translation gives CASSPTENTEAFF. The chain carries TRBV2 and TRBJ1-1; D is unresolved. This CDR3 has 13 residues. With 5 bases removed from V and 1 base from J, the gap between germline ends came to 8 bases. CDR1 is SNHLY, CDR2 FYNNEI, per germline.